The rows below give T cell receptor beta chains drawn from one sample of a study of T-cell reconstitution after alpha-beta-depleted transplantation in children. TCRdb fed the PCR reads into MiXCR, producing one record per CDR3 protein. The repertoire holds over 200,000 distinct CDR3 sequences, with under 8.5% as singletons. Material: PBMCs, mostly from graft donor cells, obtained 360 days after TCRalphabeta/CD19-depleted stem cell transplant. These receptors all come from a male patient aged 2-15 years who had a stem cell transplant for acute myeloid leukemia, so the T cells may come from the graft donor. Each CDR3 is given with its conserved first and last residue. Each record gives: D gene, clone size, CDR3 length, V gene, J gene, CDR3 DNA, CDR3 protein. D genes are given only for firm matches. Clone size is not always given. Where it is, it says once, few, many or a class for expanded clones.

d_call: TRBD2
clone_size: few
cdr3_length: 16
v_call: TRBV5-1
j_call: TRBJ2-5
cdr3_nt: TGCGCCAGCAGAAAATTAGCGGGGGGGATCGAAGAGACCCAGTACTTC
cdr3_aa: CASRKLAGGIEETQYF

d_call: -
clone_size: many
cdr3_length: 16
v_call: TRBV27
j_call: TRBJ2-3
cdr3_nt: TGTGCCAGCAGTTTTTTAGGCGGGTACGGCACAGATACGCAGTATTTT
cdr3_aa: CASSFLGGYGTDTQYF

d_call: -
clone_size: -
cdr3_length: 14
v_call: TRBV20-1
j_call: TRBJ2-7
cdr3_nt: TGCAGTGCTGGCCGCGACCCAGAGACGTACGAGCAGTACTTC
cdr3_aa: CSAGRDPETYEQYF

d_call: TRBD1
clone_size: -
cdr3_length: 17
v_call: TRBV12-3/TRBV12-4
j_call: TRBJ1-5
cdr3_nt: TGTGCCAGCAGTTTGGAGCACAGGGGAGGAGGCAATCAGCCCCAGCATTTT
cdr3_aa: CASSLEHRGGGNQPQHF

d_call: -
clone_size: few
cdr3_length: 17
v_call: TRBV6-5
j_call: TRBJ1-5
cdr3_nt: TGTGCCAGCAGTTACTTTACAGGATACCATAGCAATCAGCCCCAGCATTTT
cdr3_aa: CASSYFTGYHSNQPQHF

d_call: TRBD2
clone_size: -
cdr3_length: 16
v_call: TRBV7-6
j_call: TRBJ2-1
cdr3_nt: TGTGCCAGCAGCTTAGCAGCTAGCGGGGTTCGGGATGAGCAGTTCTTC
cdr3_aa: CASSLAASGVRDEQFF

d_call: -
clone_size: many
cdr3_length: 13
v_call: TRBV4-1
j_call: TRBJ2-2
cdr3_nt: TGCGCCAGCAGCCACGGAACGGGGGGGGAGCTGTTTTTT
cdr3_aa: CASSHGTGGELFF

d_call: -
clone_size: many
cdr3_length: 15
v_call: TRBV14
j_call: TRBJ2-1
cdr3_nt: TGTGCCAGCAGCTCAAGAGCGGGCCAGAACAATGAGCAGTTCTTC
cdr3_aa: CASSSRAGQNNEQFF

d_call: TRBD2
clone_size: many
cdr3_length: 17
v_call: TRBV7-3
j_call: TRBJ2-3
cdr3_nt: TGTGCCAGCAGCCCGCGACTAGCGGGAGGGAATACAGATACGCAGTATTTT
cdr3_aa: CASSPRLAGGNTDTQYF

d_call: TRBD2
clone_size: many
cdr3_length: 16
v_call: TRBV19
j_call: TRBJ2-5
cdr3_nt: TGTGCCAGTAGCAGCGGACTAGCGGAGTTACAAGAGACCCAGTACTTC
cdr3_aa: CASSSGLAELQETQYF

d_call: -
clone_size: few
cdr3_length: 12
v_call: TRBV29-1
j_call: TRBJ1-5
cdr3_nt: TGCAGCGGCGGATCCGTTGGGCAGCCCCAGCATTTT
cdr3_aa: CSGGSVGQPQHF

d_call: TRBD1
clone_size: many
cdr3_length: 13
v_call: TRBV6-6
j_call: TRBJ1-2
cdr3_nt: TGTGCCAGCAGGGACAGGGACGGCTATGGCTACACCTTC
cdr3_aa: CASRDRDGYGYTF

d_call: -
clone_size: many
cdr3_length: 12
v_call: TRBV5-8
j_call: TRBJ2-5
cdr3_nt: TGTGCCAGCAGCTACACAGAAGAGACCCAGTACTTC
cdr3_aa: CASSYTEETQYF

d_call: -
clone_size: few
cdr3_length: 14
v_call: TRBV12-3/TRBV12-4
j_call: TRBJ2-4
cdr3_nt: TGTGCCAGCAGTTTTGGTGGAACCAAAAACATTCAGTACTTC
cdr3_aa: CASSFGGTKNIQYF

d_call: -
clone_size: few
cdr3_length: 14
v_call: TRBV12-3/TRBV12-4
j_call: TRBJ2-7
cdr3_nt: TGTGCCAGCACCCATCGGGGCCTCAGCTACGAGCAGTACTTC
cdr3_aa: CASTHRGLSYEQYF

d_call: -
clone_size: -
cdr3_length: 17
v_call: TRBV12-3/TRBV12-4
j_call: TRBJ1-1
cdr3_nt: TGTGCCAGCAGTTTAGGGAGACAGGTTATACAGAACACTGAAGCTTTCTTT
cdr3_aa: CASSLGRQVIQNTEAFF

d_call: TRBD1
clone_size: -
cdr3_length: 14
v_call: TRBV3-1
j_call: TRBJ1-6
cdr3_nt: TGTGCCAGCAGCCACGAGACAGGGAGACAGCCCCTCCACTTT
cdr3_aa: CASSHETGRQPLHF

d_call: -
clone_size: many
cdr3_length: 10
v_call: TRBV25-1
j_call: TRBJ2-4
cdr3_nt: TGTGCCATCGCACTGGGCATTCAGTACTTC
cdr3_aa: CAIALGIQYF

d_call: -
clone_size: many
cdr3_length: 15
v_call: TRBV12-3/TRBV12-4
j_call: TRBJ2-5
cdr3_nt: TGTGCCAGCAGTTTAACGTCCCCGGACAGAGAGACCCAGTACTTC
cdr3_aa: CASSLTSPDRETQYF

d_call: TRBD1
clone_size: -
cdr3_length: 16
v_call: TRBV29-1
j_call: TRBJ2-1
cdr3_nt: TGCAGCGTTGAAAGGGGGACAGCCGATTCCTACAATGAGCAGTTCTTC
cdr3_aa: CSVERGTADSYNEQFF

d_call: -
clone_size: many
cdr3_length: 13
v_call: TRBV29-1
j_call: TRBJ2-1
cdr3_nt: TGCAGCGTTGAGGTCGGGTCCTACAATGAGCAGTTCTTC
cdr3_aa: CSVEVGSYNEQFF